The table lists the clone carrying this TCR beta chain with a count of one. Its antigen is currently unknown. Clones were read by immunoSEQ multiplex PCR, and TCRdb kept only the in-frame ones, dropping some. The table has about 200,000 clones, roughly 65% seen once. CDR3 length: 18 residues. The germline V gene encodes CDR1 LGHNT and CDR2 FRNRAP. V lost 5 bases, J lost 0 bases, and 20 bases lay in between. These data are taken from a study of cytotoxic CD8 clonotypes in ibrutinib-treated CLL. Study as a whole: Enrolment comprised around twelve relapsed/refractory and over 14 treatment-naive patients; some 18 were IGHV unmutated.

Study-wide findings and caveats: T-cell clonality at baseline went above that of age-matched healthy donors and rose and fell with circulating CD8+ T-cell counts.

This TCR derives from a human donor with chronic lymphocytic leukemia. The sample here was PBMCs, taken after 12 months of ibrutinib treatment. The rearrangement uses TRBV12-5 and TRBJ1-5; D gene uncertain. CDR3 in amino acids: CASGKIPLTENSNQPQHF. The CDR3, as DNA: TGTGCTAGTGGTAAAATCCCCCTGACTGAGAATAGCAATCAGCCCCAGCATTTT.